The present entry profiles one T cell receptor (beta chain) with its context. A few counts support this clonotype. The target of this receptor is not known. Base qualities were left out, and no much larger clone turns up one base away. This entry comes from a study of T cells after yellow fever vaccination (dated by TCRdb to the late 2010s). Regarding the study in general: Libraries from fractions with low cell numbers were prepared with the SMART-Seq v4 Ultra Low Input RNA kit. To follow T-cell clones before and after primary and booster YFV17D yellow fever vaccination, bulk TCR alpha and beta repertoires were sequenced over time. Two healthy male donors made up the cohort, one aged 18 to 30 years and the other aged 30 to 40 years. Blood was drawn at multiple timepoints before and after primary and secondary immunization, with bulk PBMC replicates and cell subsets isolated.

The germline V gene (reference sequence) supplies CDR1 DFQATT and CDR2 SNEGSKA. The CDR3 holds 15 amino acids from the cysteine to the phenylalanine. Of all the DNA, just the CDR3 is kept, 45 bases in frame from base 1. Between the V and J ends, shortened by 1 base and 4 bases respectively, the junction contains 13 bases. TCR cDNA was made using 5'RACE template switching, a step that added a universal primer site and unique molecular identifiers. Priming of cDNA synthesis was performed from both the TCR alpha and TCR beta constant segments. Libraries were amplified in two PCR steps, with sample barcodes and sequencing adapters added in the second step. Sequencing of the libraries was done on either Illumina HiSeq 2500 (2x100 bp) or NovaSeq (2x150 bp). For the original study's pipeline: MIGEC handled demultiplexing of reads and collapsing into UMI consensus sequences, while MiXCR performed V(D)J alignment. Clonotypes responding to the vaccine were identified with edgeR on replicate PBMC samples, with the criteria of FDR below 0.01 and a log2 fold change above 5 up to day 15. CD4 or CD8 identity was assigned to each bulk clonotype according to whether the clonotype was present at higher abundance in the sequenced CD4 repertoire or the sequenced CD8 repertoire. TCRdb redid the processing of the public reads, applying fastp at Q25 and MiXCR, and retained in-frame beta chains. Rows are unified per CDR3 protein, each entry keeping the most common DNA and genes. What appears here as the V and J calls and clone size reflects TCRdb's work, not the paper's. Within this sample are about 130,000 distinct CDR3 sequences, with under 8.5% of them counted one time only. Roughly 2.6% of the sample is in the top ten clones.

Read against the paper, the sample's treatment or condition label means: live attenuated yellow fever vaccine strain. A standard Ficoll-Paque protocol was used to isolate PBMCs from peripheral blood. Dynabeads CD4 and CD8 positive selection kits were used to isolate the CD4 and CD8 T-cell fractions. TriZol was used to extract RNA from bulk PBMCs, CD4 and CD8 fractions, and dextramer-positive and dextramer-negative fractions. General conclusions and limits of the study: Only a couple of donors were included in the study, so the extent to which the findings can be generalized is limited. FACS-sorted repertoires could contain abundant contaminating clonotypes from the bulk population, so computational filtering was required. A small share of clonotypes occurred in both CD4 and CD8 compartments, likely arising from convergent recombination. Most clones expanded after primary vaccination were re-detected after the booster (almost 98% of CD4 and roughly 87% of CD8), suggesting broad memory maintenance. The secondary T-cell response was weaker than the primary response but faster, peaking on day 5 instead of day 15.

The chain employs TRBV20-1 and TRBJ2-2; the D gene is possibly TRBD1 or TRBD2, each agreeing over 5 bases. This TCR came from a man younger than 35 who received the YFV17D yellow fever vaccine. Sequencing was performed on CD4+ T cells sorted from PBMCs, taken about 10 days after the first yellow fever vaccination. The nucleotide sequence reads as follows: TGCAGTGCTAGAGCTTATCCAGGGAGCACCGGGGAGCTGTTTTTT. This gives the protein CSARAYPGSTGELFF.